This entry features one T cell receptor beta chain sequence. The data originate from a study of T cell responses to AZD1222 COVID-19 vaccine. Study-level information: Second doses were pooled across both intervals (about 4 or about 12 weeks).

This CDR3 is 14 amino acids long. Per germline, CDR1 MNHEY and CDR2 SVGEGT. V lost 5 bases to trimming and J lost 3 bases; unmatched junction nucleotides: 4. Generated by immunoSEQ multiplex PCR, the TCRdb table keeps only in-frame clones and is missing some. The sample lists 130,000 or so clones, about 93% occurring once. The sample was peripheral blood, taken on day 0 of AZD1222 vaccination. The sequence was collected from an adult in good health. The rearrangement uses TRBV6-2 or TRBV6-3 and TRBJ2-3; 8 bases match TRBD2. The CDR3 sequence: CASSKRGGTDTQYF. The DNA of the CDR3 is TGTGCCAGCAGTAAACGGGGGGGAACAGATACGCAGTATTTT.